This T cell receptor (beta chain) was observed in a study of identical twins (dated by TCRdb to about 2016). Describing the broader study: The study deep-sequenced TCR alpha and beta repertoires from monozygotic twins, unrelated adults of various ages and cord blood to test whether fetal clonotypes persist. To rule out contamination, replicate twin experiments were performed at different times with different library preparation protocols. Beyond this particular receptor, the publication reports: Invariant T cells such as MAIT and iNKT could partly confound zero-insertion analyses, although diverse VJ usage argued against such confounding for most clonotypes. In monozygotic twins, out-of-frame TCR alpha sharing was systematically underestimated by recombination models, although the models agreed with sharing between unrelated individuals. Abundant cord blood beta clonotypes had fewer insertions, young adult naive repertoires showed a similar but weaker trend, and memory repertoires showed no such trend. Out-of-frame TCR alpha sequences shared between twins showed an excess of low generation-probability sequences compared with coincidental sharing between unrelated individuals. Because the same donors could not be followed over many years, the conclusions relied on cross-sectional statistical analysis. A weaker excess of twin sharing was found in beta out-of-frame sequences because the signal-to-noise ratio was lowered by fewer shared sequences.

Every donor was a healthy Caucasian. Three pairs of female monozygotic twins, all aged about 18 to 29 years, made up the twin cohort. Positive isolation kits from Invitrogen were used to isolate the CD4+ and CD8+ T cell populations. Libraries came from 5' RACE. Instrument used: Illumina HiSeq 2000. A universal primer binding site was added through template switching, and the final cDNA carried a unique molecular identifier so that TCR cDNA molecules could be counted accurately. Specific primers in the conserved constant-segment region were used to synthesize first-strand cDNA for the TCR alpha and beta chains. To control for contamination, each cDNA library was double barcoded with a SMART-Mk sample barcode plus Illumina barcodes. TruSeq adapter sequences along with Illumina sample barcodes were introduced in two successive PCR steps. The TCR alpha and beta cDNA libraries were sequenced on the Illumina HiSeq platform using custom primers. Under the source paper's analysis protocol: MiGEC processed the raw reads to extract unique molecular identifiers, while MiXCR was used to determine the CDR3 positions. Recombination models were inferred per individual with the repgenHMM and IGoR tools using an EM algorithm. The analysis of shared clonotypes was done with the tcR package in R, with sharing normalized by the product of cloneset sizes. To study raw recombination without the effects of thymic and clonal selection, out-of-frame nonproductive sequences were analyzed. TCRdb reprocessed the public reads (quality trimming at Q25 with fastp, clone calling with MiXCR) and kept in-frame beta chains. Merged by CDR3 protein, the rows form single entries marked with the most common genes and DNA. These V and J calls originate from TCRdb's pipeline instead of the authors' own analysis. Here the sample has approximately 230,000 distinct CDR3 sequences; over 5% occur a single time. The ten largest clones take up roughly 15% of the sample.

The germline V gene specifies ENHRY as CDR1 and SYGVKD as CDR2. V ends up 8 bases short and J 6 bases short, with an unmatched junction base count of 2. The CDR3 contains 11 residues, cysteine and phenylalanine counted. Kept here is only the CDR3 DNA, which spans 33 bases and is read in frame from base 1. This clonotype was detected ten times or more. This receptor's antigen is unknown. Base quality data are lacking; no much larger clone is found one base away. These data also featured in a second study, about T cells expressing NK-cell markers. The second paper further reports: In sorted CD3+CD56+NKG2C+, CD3+CD56+NKG2C- and CD3+CD56-NKG2C+ T-cell subsets from several donors, TCR beta-chain repertoires were profiled. Among the eight sequenced donors, only one was HCMV-seronegative, while the other seven were HCMV-seropositive. To restrict sorting to alphabetaTCR-expressing T cells, an anti-gammadeltaTCR antibody was added in several experiments. For several donors, the dominant CD3+CD56+NKG2C+ clonotypes were among the top 10 CD8+ clonotypes and accounted for about 1.0-7.5% of CD8+ T cells. Those dominant clonotypes were again the most abundant among CD3+CD56-NKG2C+ cells in four donors, at roughly 28.3-65%. It remained unclear whether the expanded NKG2C-expressing T cell clones were specific for HCMV antigens. The study sequenced eight donors, all healthy volunteers chosen at random: three men and five women. HCMV serostatus was determined by detecting HCMV-specific IgG in serum with a commercial ELISA kit. Reads were demultiplexed and grouped by UMI with MIGEC, and clonotypes were assembled and quantified with MiTCR. To remove erroneous sequences, TCR cDNA sequences were retained only when supported by two or more reads. The tcR package was used for downstream repertoire analysis, with clonotypes matched between fractions based on CDR3 nucleotide sequence plus V segment. VDJmatch was used to annotate antigen specificity against VDJdb, with one amino acid substitution in CDR3 allowed.

Sample: CD8+ T cells sorted from blood. In this chain, TRBV10-3 is recombined with TRBJ1-2; a stretch of 8 junction bases matches TRBD1. The TCR sequence derives from a woman younger than 35 in good health. This receptor has the CDR3 CAIDRGDGYTF. The DNA sequence is TGTGCCATCGACAGGGGCGATGGCTACACCTTC.